Shown below are 21 T cell receptor beta chains from a single sample sequenced in a study of blood T cell repertoires in COVID-19 (dated by TCRdb to 2019 to 2021). Library creation used the immunoSEQ multiplex PCR assay. Not all clones reach the TCRdb copy of this immuneACCESS table, which keeps in-frame sequences only. Checked studies attribute under half of the gap to unresolved V genes and leave the rest unexplained. The sample table lists 160,000 or so clones, roughly 75% of them with a count of one. The leading ten clones occupy about 6.8% of the sample. The source material was peripheral blood. The receptors derive from a man aged 65-85 years with active or convalescent COVID-19.

The chain is built from TRBV7-2 and TRBJ2-2; 7 bases fit TRBD2. Germline V lookup: CDR1 SGHTA, CDR2 FQGNSA. Trimming cost V 4 bases and J 5 bases; bases outside gene matches: 10. The CDR3 sequence is 16 residues long. The CDR3 DNA sequence: TGTGCCAGCAGCTCGCCGGGGAGGGCCCGGACCGGGGAGCTGTTTTTT. Amino acid sequence: CASSSPGRARTGELFF.

This chain links TRBV3-1 (or the pseudogene TRBV3-2) with TRBJ1-2; D may be TRBD1 (6 bases). The CDR3 length is 15 residues. V was shortened by 0 bases and J by 2 bases, with 10 bases between the two germline ends. Germline loops: CDR1 LGHDT, CDR2 YNNKEL (reference sequence). CDR3 nucleotide sequence: TGTGCCAGCAGCCAAGATTACAGGGCAAACTATGGCTACACCTTC. Protein product: CASSQDYRANYGYTF.

The V gene is TRBV19, the J gene TRBJ1-3; 7 nucleotides align to TRBD1. The CDR3 is made up of 15 amino acids. The trim removed 3 bases at V and 0 bases at J, leaving 2 bases unmatched. From germline, CDR1 is LNHDA and CDR2 SQIVND (reference sequence). In DNA, the CDR3 is TGTGCCAGTAGTATGGGACAGTCCTCTGGAAACACCATATATTTT. This sequence encodes CASSMGQSSGNTIYF.

A single count supports this clone. The CDR3 spells CASSYSGGSYEQYF. The CDR3 DNA reads TGTGCCAGCAGCTACTCCGGGGGCTCCTACGAGCAGTACTTC. The rearrangement uses TRBV7-9 and TRBJ2-7; D possibly corresponds to TRBD2 (6 bases). CDR3 length equals 14 residues. Between the trimmed V and J ends, which lost 4 bases and 0 bases, there was a span of 10 bases. From germline, CDR1 is SEHNR and CDR2 FQNEAQ (reference sequence).

This rearrangement joins TRBV5-6 to TRBJ2-6, with D perhaps matching TRBD1 (6 bases). This CDR3 has 16 amino acids. The V end lost 4 bases, the J end lost 2 bases, and 13 bases lay between the germline ends. CDR1 SGHDT and CDR2 YYEEEE come from the germline V gene. CDR3 DNA: TGTGCCAGCAGCGCAACAGGGAACGCTGGGGCCAACGTCCTGACTTTC. It specifies CASSATGNAGANVLTF. The complete variable domain, with remaining parts taken from reference TRBV5-6 and TRBJ2-6, reads DAGVTQSPTHLIKTRGQQVTLRCSPKSGHDTVSWYQQALGQGPQFIFQYYEEEERQRGNFPDRFSGHQFPNYSSELNVNALLLGDSALYLCASSATGNAGANVLTFGAGSRLTVL.

This rearrangement joins TRBV7-2 to TRBJ1-2; TRBD1 might be the D (6 bases). The CDR3 contains 15 residues. Per the germline V gene, CDR1 is SGHTA and CDR2 is FQGNSA. The germline V and J ends were trimmed by 4 bases and 4 bases, with 16 bases remaining between them. CDR3 sequence: CASSSTRGGLYGYTF. In nucleotides, the CDR3 is TGTGCCAGCAGCTCCACCCGGGGGGGCCTCTATGGCTACACCTTC.

V gene TRBV5-3 combines with J gene TRBJ1-2; 10 bases fit TRBD1. TRBV5-3 is classed as an ORF, of uncertain function. Losses at the gene ends were 4 bases for V and 3 bases for J; bases not matched to a gene: 6. The CDR3 is 15 amino acids. The CDR3 here is CARSGGTGAYYGYTF. The CDR3 DNA reads as TGTGCCAGAAGCGGGGGGACAGGGGCATACTATGGCTACACCTTC.

The chain employs TRBV28 and TRBJ2-5, with a tentative D call TRBD2 (6 bases). Deletions cut 4 bases from V and 1 base from J, with 13 bases between. This CDR3 comprises 15 residues. Germline values: CDR1 MDHEN, CDR2 SYDVKM. CDR3 protein: CASSSPEGLQETQYF. DNA of the CDR3: TGTGCCAGCAGTTCGCCGGAGGGACTCCAAGAGACCCAGTACTTC. The full variable domain, in which reference TRBV28 and TRBJ2-5 provide the parts outside the CDR3, is DVKVTQSSRYLVKRTGEKVFLECVQDMDHENMFWYRQDPGLGLRLIYFSYDVKMKEKGDIPEGYSVSREKKERFSLILESASTNQTSMYLCASSSPEGLQETQYFGPGTRLLVL.

The chain recombines TRBV20-1 with TRBJ2-1, with TRBD2 identical over 9 bases. The germline V gene encodes CDR1 DFQATT and CDR2 SNEGSKA (reference sequence). This CDR3 is built from 16 residues. J gave up 0 bases and V 3 bases, and 6 bases lay outside the gene matches. CDR3 in amino acids: CSASRLAGSSYNEQFF. CDR3 bases: TGCAGTGCTAGTAGGCTAGCGGGGAGCTCCTACAATGAGCAGTTCTTC.

The chain joins TRBV5-1 to TRBJ2-1; 10 bases match TRBD2. Germline assignment: CDR1 SGHRS and CDR2 YFSETQ. The CDR3 has 15 residues. The V gene end was trimmed by 2 bases and the J gene end by 2 bases; junction bases not matched to a gene: 1. The CDR3 loop is CASSFLAGAYNEQFF. In DNA, the CDR3 is TGCGCCAGCAGCTTTCTAGCGGGAGCCTACAATGAGCAGTTCTTC.

The chain has TRBV28 and TRBJ1-3; 7 nucleotides match TRBD1. This CDR3 comprises 16 residues. Germline V gene sequence: CDR1 MDHEN, CDR2 SYDVKM. V was pared by 4 bases and J by 2 bases, with 8 bases of the junction left unmatched. CDR3 region: CASSSGATGTGNTIYF. DNA of the CDR3: TGTGCCAGCAGTTCGGGGGCGACAGGGACTGGAAACACCATATATTTT. Combining the CDR3 with reference TRBV28 and TRBJ1-3 gives the whole variable domain DVKVTQSSRYLVKRTGEKVFLECVQDMDHENMFWYRQDPGLGLRLIYFSYDVKMKEKGDIPEGYSVSREKKERFSLILESASTNQTSMYLCASSSGATGTGNTIYFGEGSWLTVV.

CDR3 in DNA: TGCGCCAGCAGCTCCACCACTAGCGGGAGAACAGATACGCAGTATTTT. This codes for CASSSTTSGRTDTQYF. V is TRBV5-1 and J is TRBJ2-3; the match to TRBD2 covers 11 bases. The V and J ends lost 3 bases and 3 bases, in that order; junction bases with no gene match: 6. CDR1 SGHRS and CDR2 YFSETQ come from the germline V gene. CDR3 length equals 16 residues.

V and J are TRBV4-2 and TRBJ2-1; 13 nucleotides agree with TRBD2. The CDR3 extends over 15 amino acids. The V and J ends lost 2 bases and 5 bases, in that order; junction bases with no gene match: 0. The germline gives CDR1 LGHNA, CDR2 YNFKEQ. The CDR3 spells CASSQTSGGDNEQFF. In DNA form, the CDR3 reads TGTGCCAGCAGCCAAACTAGCGGGGGGGACAATGAGCAGTTCTTC.

The V call is TRBV6-5, the J call TRBJ1-2; 7 bases line up with TRBD1. Trimming at V came to 0 bases and at J to 6 bases, leaving 10 bases not matched to a gene. Per germline, CDR1 MNHEY and CDR2 SVGAGI. This CDR3 is built from 16 residues. CDR3: CASSYSSPNRGDGYTF. The CDR3 bases are TGTGCCAGCAGTTACTCGAGTCCAAACAGGGGTGATGGCTACACCTTC.

The chain recombines TRBV5-1 with TRBJ1-2; no clear D. The CDR3 runs to 12 residues. Germline-derived CDR1 and CDR2 are SGHRS and YFSETQ. Trimming stripped 0 bases from V and 8 bases from J, with 8 bases between. The chain's CDR3 is CASSLDTMGYTF. As DNA, the CDR3 is TGCGCCAGCAGCTTGGACACTATGGGCTACACCTTC.

The chain links TRBV30 to TRBJ1-5, with D possibly being TRBD1 (5 bases). CDR1 is GTSNPN and CDR2 is SVGIG in the germline V gene (reference sequence). The germline V and J ends were trimmed by 2 bases and 5 bases, with 13 bases remaining between them. The CDR3 has 14 residues. The chain's CDR3 is CAWSRGRVDQPQHF. The CDR3, as DNA: TGTGCCTGGAGTAGAGGCAGGGTGGATCAGCCCCAGCATTTT. Variable domain in full (rest from reference TRBV30 and TRBJ1-5): SQTIHQWPATLVQPVGSPLSLECTVEGTSNPNLYWYRQAAGRGLQLLFYSVGIGQISSEVPQNLSASRPQDRQFILSSKKLLLSDSGFYLCAWSRGRVDQPQHFGDGTRLSIL.

This rearrangement joins TRBV6-5 to TRBJ1-5, with TRBD1 as a possible D gene (6 bases). In germline, CDR1 is MNHEY, CDR2 SVGAGI. V shed 8 bases and J shed 5 bases, with 16 bases lying between them. This CDR3 is built from 14 residues. CDR3 sequence reads: CASSRQGSDQPQHF. The CDR3, as DNA: TGTGCCAGCTCACGGCAGGGGTCTGATCAGCCCCAGCATTTT.

The gene calls are TRBV10-3 and TRBJ2-5, with 7 nucleotides matching TRBD1. The V gene end was trimmed by 3 bases and the J gene end by 1 base; junction bases not matched to a gene: 5. Looked up from germline, CDR1 is ENHRY and CDR2 is SYGVKD. This CDR3 region has 15 residues. The CDR3 protein is CAISDSGGAQETQYF. For the CDR3, the DNA is TGTGCCATCAGTGATTCAGGGGGTGCCCAAGAGACCCAGTACTTC.

The chain joins TRBV6-1 to TRBJ2-3, with D possibly TRBD2 on 6 matching bases. The germline CDR1 and CDR2 sequences are MNHNS and SASEGT. Trimming shortened V by 1 base and J by 8 bases, and 25 bases separated the two germline ends. The CDR3 runs 18 residues. The CDR3: CASSEGSHSTRGYGTQYF. In DNA form, the CDR3 reads TGTGCCAGCAGTGAAGGGAGTCACAGCACTCGGGGGTACGGTACGCAGTATTTT.

The J gene is TRBJ2-1, the V gene TRBV7-9, with TRBD2 identical over 8 bases. Germline V gives CDR1 SEHNR, CDR2 FQNEAQ (reference sequence). Germline trimming cut 4 bases from V and 4 bases from J; bases unmatched to any gene: 0. CDR3 length: 13 residues. The DNA of the CDR3 is TGTGCCAGCAGCTCTAGCGGGTACAATGAGCAGTTCTTC. Translated, it gives CASSSSGYNEQFF.

The chain combines TRBV5-1 with TRBJ2-2; the match to TRBD1 covers 11 bases. The length of the CDR3 is 13 residues. Germline V CDR1 and CDR2: SGHRS, YFSETQ. The junction had 1 base not matched to a gene; V was cut back by 7 bases and J by 5 bases. The CDR3 loop reads CASGQGATGELFF. The CDR3 coding sequence is TGCGCCAGCGGACAGGGGGCTACCGGGGAGCTGTTTTTT.